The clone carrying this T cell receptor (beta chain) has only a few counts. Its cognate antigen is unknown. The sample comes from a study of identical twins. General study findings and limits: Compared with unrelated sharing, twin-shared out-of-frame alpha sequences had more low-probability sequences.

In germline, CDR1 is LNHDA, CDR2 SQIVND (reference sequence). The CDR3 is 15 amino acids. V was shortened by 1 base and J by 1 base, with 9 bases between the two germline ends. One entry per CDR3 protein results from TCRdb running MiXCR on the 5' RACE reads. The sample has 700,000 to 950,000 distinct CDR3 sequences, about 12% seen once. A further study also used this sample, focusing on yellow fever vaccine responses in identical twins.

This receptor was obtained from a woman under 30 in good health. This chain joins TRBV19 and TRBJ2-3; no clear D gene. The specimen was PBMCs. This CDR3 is CASSIGGSGTDTQYF. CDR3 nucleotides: TGTGCCAGTAGTATAGGCGGCAGCGGCACAGATACGCAGTATTTT. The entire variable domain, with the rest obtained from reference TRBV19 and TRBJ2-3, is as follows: DGGITQSPKYLFRKEGQNVTLSCEQNLNHDAMYWYRQDPGQGLRLIYYSQIVNDFQKGDIAEGYSVSREKKESFPLTVTSAQKNPTAFYLCASSIGGSGTDTQYFGPGTRLTVL.